This TCR beta chain was retrieved from a study of cytomegalovirus exposure and HLA in healthy donors. Turning to the study itself: The 95 to 150 validation repertoires used a platform that matched the one used for the 600 to 700 first-cohort repertoires, as a later analysis reported.

On this clone itself: Its antigen is not known.

Germline CDR1 reads SQVTM; CDR2 reads ANQGSEA. This CDR3 has 11 residues. V lost 3 bases and J lost 8, with 10 bases in between. Repertoires were generated with immunoSEQ multiplex PCR, while TCRdb's copy carries only in-frame clones and drops some. The table includes approximately 160,000 clones, roughly 80% detected once. Study-wide findings and caveats: That first-cohort TCR clusters tended to co-occur in the roughly 130 validation repertoires was found in a later analysis.

Material for sequencing was PBMCs. The clonotype originates from a man younger than 40 in good health and CMV-seropositive. This chain joins TRBV29-1 and TRBJ1-1, with D possibly matching TRBD1 (5 bases). The CDR3 reads CSVEEGPEAFF. CDR3 nucleotide sequence: TGCAGCGTTGAGGAGGGACCGGAAGCTTTCTTT.